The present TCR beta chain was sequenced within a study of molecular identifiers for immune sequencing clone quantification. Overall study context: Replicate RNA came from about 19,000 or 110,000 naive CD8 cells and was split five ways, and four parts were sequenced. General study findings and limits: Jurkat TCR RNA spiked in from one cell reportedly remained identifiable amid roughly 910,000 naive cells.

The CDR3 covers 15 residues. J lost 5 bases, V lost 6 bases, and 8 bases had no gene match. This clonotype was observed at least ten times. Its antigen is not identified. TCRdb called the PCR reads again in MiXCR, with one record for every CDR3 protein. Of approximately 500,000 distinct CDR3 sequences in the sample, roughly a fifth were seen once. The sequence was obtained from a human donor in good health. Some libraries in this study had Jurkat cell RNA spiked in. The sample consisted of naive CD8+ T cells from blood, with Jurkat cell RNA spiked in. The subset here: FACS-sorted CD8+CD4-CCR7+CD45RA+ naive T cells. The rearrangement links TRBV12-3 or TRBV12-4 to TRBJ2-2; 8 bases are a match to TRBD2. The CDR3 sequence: CASSAAGEGTGELFF. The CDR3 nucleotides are TGTGCCAGCAGCGCAGCGGGAGAGGGGACCGGGGAGCTGTTTTTT.